One sample yielded the 25 T cell receptor beta chains listed below, sequenced in a study of CD8+CD57+ T cells in acquired aplastic anemia. Genomic DNA was employed as the template in profiling TCR beta VDJ and CDR3. TCRdb re-called the reads through MiXCR, storing one row per CDR3 protein. The table records about 220,000 distinct CDR3 sequences, around 32% of them present only once. The sample was sorted CD4+, CD8+, or CD8+CD57+ T cells (not recorded which) from PBMCs. These receptors all stem from a human donor in good health, serving as a control.

With regard to this clonotype: Being one base from a much bigger clone, this may be a read error. The genes are TRBV7-9 and TRBJ1-2, with D possibly TRBD1 on 5 matching bases. This CDR3 contains 15 residues. The germline V gene has CDR1 SEHNR and CDR2 FQNEAQ (reference sequence). The CDR3 DNA reads TGTACCAGCAGCTGGGGCCGCGTTTTTAAGGATGGCTACACCTTC. Its translation is CTSSWGRVFKDGYTF.

The sample holds many counts of this clonotype. The V call is TRBV19, the J call TRBJ2-1; tentatively, D is TRBD2 (6 bases). The germline V and J ends were trimmed by 6 bases and 5 bases, with 14 bases remaining between them. From germline, CDR1 is LNHDA and CDR2 SQIVND (reference sequence). The CDR3 totals 14 residues. As DNA, the CDR3 is TGTGCCAGTAGCCGTGGGAGGACTGACAATGAGCAGTTCTTC. Residues: CASSRGRTDNEQFF.

This clonotype appeared a few times. V and J are TRBV6-5 and TRBJ2-1; D may be TRBD1 or TRBD2 (5 bases each). Trimming removed 4 bases at V and 7 bases at J, with 11 bases between. Per germline, CDR1 MNHEY and CDR2 SVGAGI. The CDR3 length is 13 residues. The CDR3 here is CASSLGPENEQFF. The DNA for the CDR3 is TGTGCCAGCAGTTTGGGACCGGAAAATGAGCAGTTCTTC.

The chain has TRBV12-3 or TRBV12-4 and TRBJ1-5; 8 bases match TRBD1. The CDR3 length is 15 residues. Trimming cost V 8 bases and J 7 bases; bases outside gene matches: 13. CDR3 in DNA: TGTGCCAGCGGCTCCGGGACAGGCGGAGGGCAGCCCCAGCATTTT. This sequence encodes CASGSGTGGGQPQHF.

This chain uses TRBV10-3 with TRBJ2-7, with D possibly being TRBD1 (5 bases). The ends were cut back, 4 bases at V and 3 bases at J, with 10 bases in the middle. CDR3 length: 13 residues. Germline-derived CDR1 and CDR2 are ENHRY and SYGVKD. The CDR3 coding sequence is TGTGCCATCAGTGCACAAGGGGACTACGAGCAGTACGTC. Translation gives CAISAQGDYEQYV.

This clonotype was observed many times. The chain links TRBV5-1 to TRBJ1-2, with 8 bases matching TRBD1. Germline assignment: CDR1 SGHRS and CDR2 YFSETQ. Losses at the gene ends were 0 bases for V and 9 bases for J; bases not matched to a gene: 10. The CDR3 totals 15 residues. This chain's CDR3 is CASSLAVGQGLSYTF. In DNA form, the CDR3 reads TGCGCCAGCAGCTTGGCCGTAGGACAGGGTCTGAGCTACACCTTC.

This clonotype was counted at least ten times. The chain employs TRBV2 and TRBJ2-4, with D maybe TRBD2 (6 bases). CDR3 length equals 14 residues. Germline-derived CDR1 and CDR2 are SNHLY and FYNNEI. The V end was cut by 6 bases, the J end by 7 bases, with 16 bases between. The CDR3 DNA reads as TGTGCCAGCAGGCCGGGGGTCGGTTTGAACATTCAGTACTTC. Translated: CASRPGVGLNIQYF.

On this clonotype itself: A single base separates this from a much larger clone, so it may be a read error. This chain uses TRBV11-2 with TRBJ2-1, with a weak D call TRBD1 (6 bases). Germline lookup yields CDR1 SGHAT and CDR2 FQNNGV. This CDR3 contains 15 residues. The V and J ends lost 4 bases and 2 bases respectively, with 12 bases between them. CDR3 coding DNA: TGTGCCAGCAGCTCAACGGCAGGGGCCTACAATGAGCAGTTCTTC. It codes for CASSSTAGAYNEQFF.

DNA of the CDR3: TGTGCCAGCTCCCGGGACAGGGTGAACTACAATGAGCAGTTCTTC. This gives the protein CASSRDRVNYNEQFF. This chain uses TRBV11-1 with TRBJ2-1; 9 bases fit TRBD1. The CDR3 totals 15 residues. V was pared by 8 bases and J by 3 bases, with 8 bases of the junction left unmatched. The V gene's germline CDR1 is SGHAT and CDR2 FQDESV (reference sequence).

The chain combines TRBV2 with TRBJ2-1; D remains ambiguous. Trimming took 8 bases from V and 9 from J, leaving 17 bases between them. Germline V gene data show CDR1 as SNHLY and CDR2 as FYNNEI. CDR3 size: 13 residues. Written as DNA, the CDR3 is TGTGCCAGCGGGTGGGCGGAGAACACTGAGCAGTTCTTC. This sequence encodes CASGWAENTEQFF.

The CDR3 spells CASSIQPMGNSPLHF. CDR3 nucleotides: TGTGCCAGTAGTATACAACCCATGGGGAATTCACCCCTCCACTTT. The chain carries TRBV19 and TRBJ1-6, with D unclear. Germline V CDR1 and CDR2: LNHDA, SQIVND (reference sequence). CDR3 length: 15 amino acids. Trimming took off 2 bases at V and 7 bases at J, with 12 bases between the two ends.

CDR3 DNA: TGCAGTGCTAGATCCGGGTTAGCGGGAGGGCCTAGGGGCACCGGGGAGCTGTTTTTT. Translation: CSARSGLAGGPRGTGELFF. This chain links TRBV20-1 with TRBJ2-2; 11 nucleotides agree with TRBD2. Germline-derived CDR1 and CDR2 are DFQATT and SNEGSKA (reference sequence). CDR3 length: 19 residues. With 2 bases clipped from V and 4 bases from J, the junction kept 15 bases outside the gene matches.

This clonotype was counted many times. The chain is built from TRBV10-3 and TRBJ2-1, with D maybe TRBD2 (6 bases). The CDR3 sequence is 14 residues long. V lost 2 bases and J 4 bases, leaving 9 bases between the germline ends. Germline values: CDR1 ENHRY, CDR2 SYGVKD. CDR3 amino acids: CAISEASDYNEQFF. The CDR3 DNA follows: TGTGCCATCAGTGAGGCTAGCGATTACAATGAGCAGTTCTTC.

Concerning this clonotype itself: A clone one base away is much larger, so this may be a read error. V gene TRBV20-1 combines with J gene TRBJ2-1; 8 bases match TRBD1. Germline assignment: CDR1 DFQATT and CDR2 SNEGSKA (reference sequence). The CDR3 length is 15 residues. As DNA, the CDR3 is TGCAGTGCTTCTCGGGGGACAGGTCTGGACAATGAGCGGTTCTTC. Protein sequence: CSASRGTGLDNERFF.

This clonotype was seen ten or more times. The genes are TRBV20-1 and TRBJ1-1; possible D gene TRBD1, 5 bases. V was clipped by 8 bases and J by 3 bases, with 13 bases between them. This CDR3 spans 12 amino acids. Germline V lookup: CDR1 DFQATT, CDR2 SNEGSKA (reference sequence). CDR3 DNA: TGCAGTAACCAAAGAGGGGACACTGAAGCTTTCTTT. Translating gives CSNQRGDTEAFF.

This rearrangement joins TRBV5-1 to TRBJ1-1; D ambiguous. The CDR3 sequence is 14 residues long. CDR1 and CDR2 from the germline V gene are SGHRS and YFSETQ. V dropped 1 base and J dropped 3 bases, with 10 bases sitting between them. The CDR3 sequence is CASSLWGDDTEAFF. Here the CDR3 DNA reads TGCGCCAGCAGCTTGTGGGGAGATGACACTGAAGCTTTCTTT.

This clonotype was counted at least ten times. The chain carries TRBV2 and TRBJ1-6, with D perhaps matching TRBD1 (6 bases). Germline lookup yields CDR1 SNHLY and CDR2 FYNNEI. CDR3 size: 15 residues. Deletions cut 3 bases from V and 8 bases from J, with 14 bases between. In DNA form, the CDR3 reads TGTGCCAGCAGTGATTGGGGACATAATGATTCACCCCTCCACTTT. It codes for CASSDWGHNDSPLHF.

This clonotype was seen more than once but under ten times. A much larger clone is a single base away; this may be a read error. The rearrangement links TRBV9 to TRBJ1-1, with a tentative D call TRBD1 (6 bases). Germline V gene data show CDR1 as SGDLS and CDR2 as YYNGEE. This CDR3 spans 14 amino acids. CDR3 sequence: CASSVTGRYTEVFF. In DNA, the CDR3 is TGTGCCAGCAGCGTTACAGGGCGTTACACTGAAGTTTTCTTT. The full variable domain, its missing parts supplied by reference TRBV9 and TRBJ1-1, is DSGVTQTPKHLITATGQRVTLRCSPRSGDLSVYWYQQSLDQGLQFLIQYYNGEERAKGNILERFSAQQFPDLHSELNLSSLELGDSALYFCASSVTGRYTEVFFGQGTRLTVV.

V gene TRBV2 combines with J gene TRBJ2-3; D is ambiguous. With 6 bases removed from V and 1 base from J, the gap between germline ends came to 14 bases. Germline lookup yields CDR1 SNHLY and CDR2 FYNNEI. The CDR3 loop spans 15 amino acids. The DNA for the CDR3 is TGTGCCAGCAGCTTAGCCGGGCCAGGCACAGATACGCAGTATTTT. Translating gives CASSLAGPGTDTQYF.

The rearrangement links TRBV2 to TRBJ2-2; 9 bases agree with TRBD2. CDR1 and CDR2 from the germline V gene are SNHLY and FYNNEI. This CDR3 has 15 amino acids. Trimming at V came to 6 bases and at J to 4 bases, leaving 6 bases not matched to a gene. The CDR3 is CASRVTSGGTGELFF. The CDR3 DNA follows: TGTGCCAGCAGGGTGACTAGCGGCGGCACCGGGGAGCTGTTTTTT.

This clonotype was recorded at least ten times. V is TRBV19 and J is TRBJ2-5; 7 bases line up with TRBD2. The CDR3 spans 15 residues. Germline CDR1 is LNHDA and CDR2 is SQIVND (reference sequence). Losses at the gene ends were 3 bases for V and 5 bases for J; bases not matched to a gene: 9. The CDR3 DNA sequence: TGTGCCAGTAGTATGGGGGGAGCGGGAAGTGAGACCCAGTACTTC. Protein product: CASSMGGAGSETQYF.

This clonotype was seen only a few times. This could be a read error, since a much larger clone is one nucleotide away. The V and J genes are TRBV20-1 and TRBJ2-3; 8 positions agree with TRBD2. V dropped 8 bases and J dropped 4; count of bases not matched to a gene: 8. The germline V gene encodes CDR1 DFQATT and CDR2 SNEGSKA (reference sequence). CDR3 length equals 13 residues. The CDR3 is CSYSGVGADTQYF. CDR3 DNA sequence: TGCAGTTATAGCGGGGTAGGCGCAGATACGCAGTATTTT.

The chain joins TRBV10-3 to TRBJ2-2; the D is unclear. This CDR3 is 14 amino acids long. The germline CDR1 and CDR2 sequences are ENHRY and SYGVKD. V was trimmed by 6 bases and J by 2 bases, leaving 10 bases between them. CDR3 DNA sequence: TGTGCCATCAGCGTAGGACCCAACACCGGGGAGCTGTTTTTT. Its protein is CAISVGPNTGELFF.

The chain couples TRBV20-1 to TRBJ1-2; the D gene is possibly TRBD1 (5 bases). Trimming stripped 6 bases from V and 3 bases from J, with 17 bases between. The CDR3 consists of 14 residues. Germline V lookup: CDR1 DFQATT, CDR2 SNEGSKA (reference sequence). The CDR3 is CSALKTRGDYGYTF. The CDR3 nucleotides are TGCAGTGCCTTAAAAACCCGGGGGGACTATGGCTACACCTTC.

In its sample, this clonotype was seen a few times. The V call is TRBV7-2, the J call TRBJ2-7; the D call may be TRBD1 or TRBD2 (5 bases each). Between the trimmed V and J ends, which lost 5 bases and 4 bases, there was a span of 21 bases. Germline V gives CDR1 SGHTA, CDR2 FQGNSA. The CDR3 covers 16 residues. This chain's CDR3 is CASSPGTGKSFYEQYF. As DNA, the CDR3 is TGTGCCAGCAGCCCCGGGACCGGAAAATCGTTTTACGAGCAGTACTTC.